The 13 T cell receptor beta chains presented below share a single source sample, sequenced in a study of identical twins. TCRdb analysed the 5' RACE reads with MiXCR anew, one entry per CDR3 protein. The sample lists approximately 220,000 distinct CDR3 sequences, 7.5% occurring once. The sample also formed part of further work on yellow fever vaccine responses in identical twins.

Sequencing was performed on CD8+ T cells sorted from blood. The source is a woman under 30 in good health.

This clonotype was observed many times. The CDR3: CASSYGQGTPNEQFF. DNA of the CDR3: TGCGCCAGCAGCTACGGACAGGGGACCCCCAATGAGCAGTTCTTC. J is TRBJ2-1 and V is TRBV5-1; 9 bases are shared with TRBD1. The CDR3 is 15 residues long. Germline CDR1 and CDR2: SGHRS and YFSETQ. After removal of 3 bases from V and 6 bases from J, the junction contained 7 bases not matched to a gene.

The chain carries TRBV28 and TRBJ2-3, with 7 positions matching TRBD2. The CDR3 is 14 residues long. Germline values: CDR1 MDHEN, CDR2 SYDVKM. V lost 11 bases to trimming and J lost 3 bases; unmatched junction nucleotides: 11. The CDR3 region has the DNA TGTGCCGGAAGCGGGGAGCGCGTTACAGATACGCAGTATTTT. Its translation: CAGSGERVTDTQYF.

This clonotype was detected ten times or more. V is TRBV28 and J is TRBJ2-1, with D perhaps TRBD2 (5 bases). This CDR3 is built from 17 residues. Trimming pared 3 bases from V and 0 bases from J, leaving 15 bases between. From germline, CDR1 is MDHEN and CDR2 SYDVKM. The CDR3 DNA reads TGTGCCAGCAGTTTTTCTTTGGGAGTAAACTCCTACAATGAGCAGTTCTTC. Residues: CASSFSLGVNSYNEQFF.

Ten or more counts support this clonotype. The chain uses TRBV7-8 and TRBJ2-1; D remains unclear. V lost 6 bases and J lost 12, with 9 bases in between. Germline CDR1 SGHVS, CDR2 FQNEAQ. This CDR3 has 10 amino acids. The CDR3 nucleotides are TGTGCCAGCAGTGGGATTGGGCAGTTCTTC. It codes for CASSGIGQFF.

This clonotype turned up a few times. The rearrangement joins TRBV7-8 to TRBJ2-7; D gene ambiguous. Deletions cut 2 bases from V and 2 bases from J, with 10 bases between. CDR3 size: 14 residues. Germline CDR1 is SGHVS and CDR2 is FQNEAQ. The DNA of the CDR3 is TGTGCCAGCAGCTTATGGCCAGGTCCCTACGAGCAGTACGTC. This gives the protein CASSLWPGPYEQYV.

The chain couples TRBV28 to TRBJ2-1, with D possibly matching TRBD2 (5 bases). Trimming cost V 1 base and J 1 base, with 14 bases left between them. CDR1 is MDHEN, CDR2 SYDVKM, per germline. CDR3 length equals 17 residues. DNA of the CDR3: TGTGCCAGCAGTTTATCGCTAGCCTACGGGTCCTACAATGAGCAGTTCTTC. It translates to CASSLSLAYGSYNEQFF.

The chain carries TRBV5-6 and TRBJ2-1; 9 nucleotides match TRBD1. Trimming took 4 bases from V and 7 from J; bases not matched to a gene: 3. This CDR3 spans 13 amino acids. Germline V gives CDR1 SGHDT, CDR2 YYEEEE. The CDR3 region is CASSAGTGNEQFF. For the CDR3, the DNA is TGTGCCAGCAGCGCCGGGACAGGGAATGAGCAGTTCTTC.

The rearrangement joins TRBV7-2 to TRBJ2-2; D gene uncertain. V dropped 0 bases and J dropped 0 bases, with 8 bases sitting between them. Germline lookup yields CDR1 SGHTA and CDR2 FQGNSA. This CDR3 contains 16 residues. CDR3 nucleotide sequence: TGTGCCAGCAGCTTAGCCGTACTAACGAACACCGGGGAGCTGTTTTTT. Its translation: CASSLAVLTNTGELFF.

This clonotype was detected only a few times. V and J are TRBV5-1 and TRBJ2-2, with TRBD2 matching over 13 bases. V was clipped by 0 bases and J by 4 bases; unmatched bases: 12. This CDR3 comprises 20 residues. The germline CDR1 and CDR2 sequences are SGHRS and YFSETQ. CDR3 amino acids: CASSLGLGDGLAGVTGELFF. The CDR3 bases are TGCGCCAGCAGCTTGGGTTTGGGTGACGGACTAGCGGGAGTCACCGGGGAGCTGTTTTTT.

J is TRBJ2-7 and V is TRBV7-6; maybe TRBD1 (6 bases). Germline-derived CDR1 and CDR2 are SGHVS and FNYEAQ. V was trimmed by 4 bases and J by 3 bases, leaving 16 bases between them. The CDR3 has 15 residues. CDR3 DNA sequence: TGTGCCAGCAGCTATGAACAGGGTCCAAACTACGAGCAGTACTTC. Translated: CASSYEQGPNYEQYF.

V and J are TRBV19 and TRBJ2-5; D remains unclear. CDR1 LNHDA and CDR2 SQIVND come from the germline V gene (reference sequence). V dropped 6 bases and J dropped 2 bases, with 16 bases sitting between them. The CDR3 totals 15 residues. The CDR3 region has the DNA TGTGCCAGTAGCCCGACCCGTGGCCTGCAAGAGACCCAGTACTTC. Its translation is CASSPTRGLQETQYF.

This clonotype was detected many times. V and J are TRBV29-1 and TRBJ2-1, with a possible D match to TRBD1 (6 bases). The CDR3 totals 15 residues. With 1 base removed from V and 4 bases from J, the gap between germline ends came to 14 bases. CDR1 and CDR2 from the germline V gene are SQVTM and ANQGSEA. CDR3 bases: TGCAGCGTTGAAGGTGGGCAGGGGCGGTACAATGAGCAGTTCTTC. Translation: CSVEGGQGRYNEQFF.

This clonotype has more than one count but fewer than ten. The chain links TRBV28 to TRBJ2-1; possibly TRBD1 or TRBD2 for D (6 bases each). The V end was cut by 9 bases, the J end by 0 bases, with 21 bases between. Looked up from germline, CDR1 is MDHEN and CDR2 is SYDVKM. The CDR3 totals 17 residues. CDR3 amino acids: CASCGIADSSSYNEQFF. CDR3 in DNA: TGTGCCAGTTGTGGGATAGCGGACAGCAGCTCCTACAATGAGCAGTTCTTC. Looking up the rest from reference TRBV28 and TRBJ2-1 gives the full variable domain: DVKVTQSSRYLVKRTGEKVFLECVQDMDHENMFWYRQDPGLGLRLIYFSYDVKMKEKGDIPEGYSVSREKKERFSLILESASTNQTSMYLCASCGIADSSSYNEQFFGPGTRLTVL.